This is a list of T cell receptor beta chains from one sample in a study of technical replicates of blood from a few donors. The table came from immunoSEQ multiplex PCR; TCRdb's copy has only in-frame clones and leaves some out. The table has fewer than 90,000 clones, just under 95% seen once. Sequenced sample: T cells isolated from PBMCs. The receptors here all came from a human donor in good health. Each CDR3 is given with its conserved first and last residue. The D gene is left open where the match is weak. Clone sizes are given selectively: once, few, many, or a class where the clone is expanded.

D | J | length | size | V | CDR3 | DNA
- | TRBJ1-2 | 13 | - | TRBV19 | CASSIERGYGYTF | TGTGCCAGTAGTATCGAAAGAGGCTATGGCTACACCTTC
TRBD1 | TRBJ2-5 | 14 | - | TRBV5-1 | CASSMTGAAETQYF | TGCGCCAGCAGCATGACAGGGGCAGCGGAGACCCAGTACTTC
TRBD1 | TRBJ1-5 | 14 | - | TRBV5-1 | CASSIGQGVQPQHF | TGCGCCAGCAGCATCGGACAGGGGGTTCAGCCCCAGCATTTT
TRBD1 | TRBJ2-1 | 16 | - | TRBV5-4 | CASSAGTALSYNEQFF | TGTGCCAGCAGTGCTGGGACAGCTCTCTCCTACAATGAGCAGTTCTTC
- | TRBJ2-6 | 18 | - | TRBV27 | CASSSPPGVSSGANVLTF | TGTGCCAGCAGTTCCCCCCCCGGGGTTAGCTCTGGGGCCAACGTCCTGACTTTC
- | TRBJ1-4 | 13 | - | TRBV2 | CASSRESNEKLFF | TGTGCCAGCAGCAGGGAATCTAATGAAAAACTGTTTTTT
- | TRBJ2-2 | 15 | - | TRBV27 | CASSWNSGGTGELFF | TGTGCCAGCAGTTGGAATTCCGGGGGTACCGGGGAGCTGTTTTTT
TRBD2 | TRBJ2-1 | 18 | once | TRBV2 | CASSEIGLAGVQAREQFF | TGTGCCAGCAGTGAAATAGGACTAGCGGGAGTTCAGGCACGTGAGCAGTTCTTC
- | TRBJ2-2 | 14 | - | TRBV5-1 | CASSPGDGPGELFF | TGCGCCAGCAGCCCCGGGGATGGCCCCGGGGAGCTGTTTTTT
- | TRBJ2-7 | 13 | - | TRBV14 | CASSQYQAAGIHF | TGTGCCAGCAGCCAATACCAGGCGGCAGGGATCCACTTC
TRBD2 | TRBJ2-3 | 18 | - | TRBV7-3 | CASSSRTPGLAGPDTQYF | TGTGCCAGCAGCTCCAGGACTCCAGGACTAGCGGGGCCAGATACGCAGTATTTT
TRBD1 | TRBJ2-3 | 17 | - | TRBV4-1 | CASSQASTGGITDTQYF | TGCGCCAGCAGCCAGGCCTCGACAGGGGGCATCACAGATACGCAGTATTTT
- | TRBJ2-2 | 11 | - | TRBV7-9 | CASTRAGELFF | TGTGCCAGCACCCGGGCCGGGGAGCTGTTTTTT
- | TRBJ2-1 | 18 | - | TRBV5-4 | CASSLFVIRGSPYNEQFF | TGTGCCAGCAGCTTGTTTGTCATCCGGGGAAGCCCCTACAATGAGCAGTTCTTC
TRBD1 | TRBJ1-5 | 16 | - | TRBV6-1 | CASSEGGQGPNQPQHF | TGTGCCAGCAGTGAAGGGGGACAGGGCCCGAATCAGCCCCAGCATTTT
- | TRBJ2-3 | 18 | - | TRBV28 | CASRSRLGPSLPVLKQYF | TGTGCCAGCAGGTCCAGACTGGGGCCGAGCCTACCCGTTCTTAAGCAGTATTTT
- | TRBJ1-5 | 15 | - | TRBV19 | CASSPSWASNQPQHF | TGTGCCAGTAGTCCTTCTTGGGCTAGCAATCAGCCCCAGCATTTT
- | TRBJ2-7 | 13 | - | TRBV10-1 | CASSEWVEGEQYF | TGCGCCAGCAGTGAGTGGGTGGAGGGCGAGCAGTACTTC
TRBD1 | TRBJ2-7 | 16 | once | TRBV6-1 | CASSEWYRGASYEQYF | TGTGCCAGCAGTGAATGGTACAGGGGGGCATCGTACGAGCAGTACTTC
- | TRBJ1-1 | 11 | - | TRBV7-9 | CASSRRTEAFF | TGTGCCAGCAGCAGGAGGACTGAAGCTTTCTTT
- | TRBJ2-2 | 13 | - | TRBV12-5 | CASGGLSTGELFF | TGTGCTAGTGGTGGACTGTCCACCGGGGAGCTGTTTTTT
TRBD2 | TRBJ2-1 | 13 | - | TRBV19 | CASCGTSGYEQFF | TGTGCCAGTTGTGGGACTAGCGGTTATGAGCAGTTCTTC
- | TRBJ2-1 | 15 | once | TRBV9 | CASRARDGRNNEQFF | TGTGCCAGCAGGGCCAGGGACGGGAGAAACAATGAGCAGTTCTTC
- | TRBJ2-7 | 11 | - | TRBV20-1 | CSARDGRGQYF | TGCAGTGCTAGAGATGGGCGGGGGCAGTACTTC
- | TRBJ2-7 | 15 | - | TRBV27 | CASSLSSLISYEQYF | TGTGCCAGCAGTTTATCTTCGTTAATCTCCTACGAGCAGTACTTC
TRBD2 | TRBJ2-1 | 18 | - | TRBV9 | CASSPWRIAGGSYNEQFF | TGTGCCAGCAGCCCGTGGCGCATAGCGGGGGGGTCCTACAATGAGCAGTTCTTC
TRBD1 | TRBJ2-4 | 16 | once | TRBV2 | CASATSGTGAENIQYF | TGTGCCAGCGCGACTTCCGGGACAGGGGCGGAAAACATTCAGTACTTC
TRBD2 | TRBJ2-5 | 14 | - | TRBV18 | CASSPTSGLETQYF | TGTGCCAGCTCACCCACTAGCGGGTTAGAGACCCAGTACTTC
- | TRBJ2-5 | 15 | once | TRBV7-7 | CASSASGVSQETQYF | TGTGCCAGCAGCGCCTCAGGCGTCTCCCAAGAGACCCAGTACTTC
TRBD2 | TRBJ2-1 | 18 | - | TRBV7-8 | CASSLRVSGRLDYNEQFF | TGTGCCAGCAGCTTGCGGGTTAGCGGGAGACTGGACTACAATGAGCAGTTCTTC
- | TRBJ2-1 | 11 | - | TRBV11-2 | CASSLGLEQFF | TGTGCCAGCAGCTTAGGGCTTGAGCAGTTCTTC
TRBD2 | TRBJ2-3 | 18 | - | TRBV28 | CASSLGGGELWDTDTQYF | TGTGCCAGCAGTTTAGGGGGAGGGGAGTTGTGGGACACAGATACGCAGTATTTT
TRBD1 | TRBJ1-2 | 13 | - | TRBV29-1 | CSCRDRGSYGYTF | TGCAGCTGCCGGGACAGGGGCTCCTATGGCTACACCTTC
TRBD2 | TRBJ2-1 | 14 | - | TRBV10-3 | CAMRPSGSYNEQFF | TGTGCCATGAGACCTAGCGGGAGTTACAATGAGCAGTTCTTC
TRBD1 | TRBJ1-2 | 15 | once | TRBV27 | CASSYLGQGEGGYTF | TGTGCCAGCAGTTACCTGGGACAGGGCGAGGGGGGCTACACCTTC
- | TRBJ1-1 | 15 | - | TRBV10-3 | CAISESGSLNTEAFF | TGTGCCATCAGTGAGTCTGGCAGTCTGAACACTGAAGCTTTCTTT
TRBD2 | TRBJ2-2 | 16 | - | TRBV28 | CASSLYPSGRAGKLFF | TGTGCCAGCAGTTTATACCCTAGCGGGAGGGCCGGGAAGCTGTTTTTT
- | TRBJ2-1 | 15 | - | TRBV7-8 | CASSTYAYSYNEQFF | TGTGCCAGCAGCACTTACGCTTACTCCTACAATGAGCAGTTCTTC
TRBD2 | TRBJ2-5 | 17 | - | TRBV11-2 | CASSLRFPSGAQGTQYF | TGTGCCAGCAGCTTACGCTTTCCTAGCGGGGCCCAGGGGACCCAGTACTTC
- | TRBJ1-5 | 13 | - | TRBV7-6 | CASSPGGDQPQHF | TGTGCCAGCAGCCCGGGTGGTGATCAGCCCCAGCATTTT
- | TRBJ2-7 | 14 | - | TRBV7-6 | CASSLGSQTYEQYF | TGTGCCAGCAGCTTAGGGTCACAGACCTACGAGCAGTACTTC
- | TRBJ1-1 | 12 | - | TRBV30 | CAWRARNTEAFF | TGTGCCTGGAGGGCCCGAAACACTGAAGCTTTCTTT
TRBD1 | TRBJ2-5 | 15 | - | TRBV7-6 | CASSLWGQGGETQYF | TGTGCCAGCAGCTTATGGGGACAGGGCGGAGAGACCCAGTACTTC
TRBD1 | TRBJ2-1 | 13 | - | TRBV6-1 | CAGAGTGDNEQFF | TGTGCCGGGGCCGGGACAGGTGACAATGAGCAGTTCTTC
- | TRBJ1-4 | 16 | - | TRBV28 | CASSPNHGTINEKLFF | TGTGCCAGCAGTCCTAATCACGGGACAATTAATGAAAAACTGTTTTTT
TRBD1 | TRBJ2-2 | 20 | - | TRBV9 | CASSVDPSGQGGRDTGELFF | TGTGCCAGCAGCGTAGACCCCTCGGGACAGGGGGGCCGGGACACCGGGGAGCTGTTTTTT
- | TRBJ1-4 | 13 | - | TRBV6-6 | CASSPGVYEKLFF | TGTGCCAGCAGTCCCGGGGTTTATGAAAAACTGTTTTTT
TRBD1 | TRBJ1-5 | 14 | - | TRBV7-8 | CASSGTGARQPQHF | TGTGCCAGCAGCGGAACAGGGGCAAGGCAGCCCCAGCATTTT
- | TRBJ1-4 | 13 | - | TRBV6-5 | CASRGQLSEKLFF | TGTGCCAGCAGAGGACAGCTTAGTGAAAAACTGTTTTTT
TRBD2 | TRBJ2-1 | 16 | - | TRBV15 | CATSRDRLAGESEQFF | TGTGCCACCAGCAGAGATCGGCTAGCGGGAGAAAGTGAGCAGTTCTTC
TRBD2 | TRBJ2-1 | 20 | - | TRBV4-2 | CASSQGGGLAGHHSYNEQFF | TGTGCCAGCAGCCAAGGCGGGGGACTAGCGGGACATCACTCCTACAATGAGCAGTTCTTC
- | TRBJ2-1 | 17 | - | TRBV14 | CASSQARLARVFDEQFF | TGTGCCAGCAGCCAAGCAAGGCTAGCCCGTGTGTTCGATGAGCAGTTCTTC
TRBD1 | TRBJ1-5 | 14 | - | TRBV2 | CASSGTGGSQPQHF | TGTGCCAGCAGTGGGACAGGGGGATCTCAGCCCCAGCATTTT
- | TRBJ1-4 | 15 | - | TRBV5-5 | CASSLFGQGQEKLFF | TGTGCCAGCAGCTTGTTTGGTCAGGGTCAGGAAAAACTGTTTTTT
TRBD2 | TRBJ2-3 | 16 | - | TRBV7-9 | CASSAGTSGSTDTQYF | TGTGCCAGCAGCGCGGGGACTAGCGGGAGCACAGATACGCAGTATTTT
TRBD2 | TRBJ2-5 | 14 | - | TRBV7-9 | CASSLPGLEPSQYF | TGTGCCAGCAGCCTACCGGGACTAGAGCCATCACAGTACTTC
TRBD1 | TRBJ1-1 | 16 | - | TRBV11-3 | CASSSGSGTGNTEAFF | TGTGCCAGCAGCTCGGGTTCCGGGACAGGGAACACTGAAGCTTTCTTT
TRBD2 | TRBJ2-1 | 17 | few | TRBV4-2 | CASSQDKGLGTYNEQFF | TGTGCCAGCAGCCAAGATAAGGGACTAGGAACCTACAATGAGCAGTTCTTC
TRBD1 | TRBJ2-5 | 16 | - | TRBV5-1 | CASSLAPTGGEETQYF | TGCGCCAGCAGCTTGGCTCCGACAGGGGGCGAGGAGACCCAGTACTTC